These 17 T cell receptor beta chains originate from one sample sequenced in a study of OX40 agonist ivuxolimab in advanced cancers. Libraries were prepared by immunoSEQ multiplex PCR; TCRdb keeps only in-frame clonotypes and omits some of them. In the table there are around 20,000 clones, about 83% of which are singletons. The starting material was CD4+ or CD8+ T cells sorted from blood, obtained in a trial of the OX40 agonist ivuxolimab. These TCRs come from an adult with an advanced solid tumor such as melanoma, head and neck, liver or kidney cancer.

This chain uses TRBV14 with TRBJ2-1; D is unresolved. The CDR3 is 14 residues long. V lost 1 base to trimming and J lost 3 bases, with 7 bases between them. In germline, CDR1 is SGHDN, CDR2 FVKESK. The CDR3: CASSQVHSYNEQFF. Here the CDR3 DNA reads TGTGCCAGCAGCCAAGTGCACAGCTACAATGAGCAGTTCTTC.

The CDR3 spells CASSGAATNEKLFF. The CDR3 region has the DNA TGTGCCAGTAGTGGGGCGGCAACTAATGAAAAACTGTTTTTT. The chain has TRBV19 and TRBJ1-4; possibly TRBD1 for D (5 bases). The CDR3 has 14 residues. V was shortened by 5 bases and J by 0 bases, with 7 bases between the two germline ends. Germline V CDR1 and CDR2: LNHDA, SQIVND (reference sequence). Using reference TRBV19 and TRBJ1-4 for the parts outside the CDR3, the full variable domain is DGGITQSPKYLFRKEGQNVTLSCEQNLNHDAMYWYRQDPGQGLRLIYYSQIVNDFQKGDIAEGYSVSREKKESFPLTVTSAQKNPTAFYLCASSGAATNEKLFFGSGTQLSVL.

This chain joins TRBV9 and TRBJ2-1; 7 bases map to TRBD2. CDR1 is SGDLS, CDR2 YYNGEE, per germline. This CDR3 spans 15 amino acids. V gave up 6 bases and J gave up 3 bases; unmatched junction bases: 9. The CDR3 coding sequence is TGTGCCAGCACCTCTGGGGGGGTCAACTACAATGAGCAGTTCTTC. It codes for CASTSGGVNYNEQFF.

This sequence joins TRBV19 and TRBJ2-3; 9 bases map to TRBD1. V lost 6 bases, J lost 0 bases, and 4 bases stayed unmatched. This CDR3 has 15 residues. From germline, CDR1 is LNHDA and CDR2 SQIVND (reference sequence). Written as DNA, the CDR3 is TGTGCCAGTAGGTCCGGGACAGGGAGCACAGATACGCAGTATTTT. Encoded protein: CASRSGTGSTDTQYF.

V and J are TRBV13 and TRBJ2-3, with D perhaps matching TRBD2 (6 bases). V was cut by 4 bases and J by 7 bases, with 9 bases left in between. From germline, CDR1 is PRHDT and CDR2 FYEKMQ (reference sequence). The CDR3 extends over 12 amino acids. The CDR3 DNA follows: TGTGCCAGCAGCTACGGGAGTAATACGCAGTATTTT. It encodes CASSYGSNTQYF. Variable domain in full (rest from reference TRBV13 and TRBJ2-3): AAGVIQSPRHLIKEKRETATLKCYPIPRHDTVYWYQQGPGQDPQFLISFYEKMQSDKGSIPDRFSAQQFSDYHSELNMSSLELGDSALYFCASSYGSNTQYFGPGTRLTVL.

This chain connects TRBV18 to TRBJ2-1; 10 bases fit TRBD2. With V trimmed by 2 bases and J by 8 bases, 9 bases remained unmatched. This CDR3 has 16 residues. Germline-derived CDR1 and CDR2 are KGHSH and LQKENI. This CDR3 is CASSPYPSGGAYEQFF. The CDR3 nucleotides are TGTGCCAGCTCACCATACCCAAGCGGGGGGGCCTATGAGCAGTTCTTC.

This chain uses TRBV9 with TRBJ2-1, with D perhaps matching TRBD1 (5 bases). CDR3 size: 16 residues. CDR1 and CDR2 from the germline V gene are SGDLS and YYNGEE. V was trimmed by 0 bases and J by 2 bases, leaving 12 bases between them. Here the CDR3 reads CASSVVGQGTYNEQFF. The CDR3 DNA reads as TGTGCCAGCAGCGTAGTCGGGCAGGGCACCTACAATGAGCAGTTCTTC.

This sequence joins TRBV11-2 and TRBJ2-2, with unresolved D. The germline V and J ends were trimmed by 3 bases and 3 bases, with 8 bases remaining between them. Germline V gene data show CDR1 as SGHAT and CDR2 as FQNNGV. The length of the CDR3 is 14 residues. In DNA form, the CDR3 reads TGTGCCAGCAGCTTTTTCAGATACACCGGGGAGCTGTTTTTT. It encodes CASSFFRYTGELFF.

The CDR3 loop reads CASSLISNTGELFF. The CDR3 DNA sequence: TGTGCCAGCAGCTTAATTTCGAACACCGGGGAGCTGTTTTTT. The chain recombines TRBV11-2 with TRBJ2-2; no clear D gene. Germline V lookup: CDR1 SGHAT, CDR2 FQNNGV. V dropped 2 bases and J dropped 0 bases, with 4 bases sitting between them. The CDR3 length is 14 residues.

To note about this clone: The sample has other DNA sequences that encode this CDR3 too. V is TRBV6-5 and J is TRBJ2-1; 8 bases agree with TRBD1. The V gene end was trimmed by 2 bases and the J gene end by 7 bases; junction bases not matched to a gene: 7. This CDR3 has 15 residues. Germline lookup yields CDR1 MNHEY and CDR2 SVGAGI. CDR3 amino acids: CASSYDPTGGNEQFF. In nucleotides, the CDR3 is TGTGCCAGCAGTTACGACCCCACAGGGGGGAATGAGCAGTTCTTC.

The chain links TRBV7-3 to TRBJ1-2; weak D call: TRBD1 (5 bases). The V end lost 3 bases, the J end lost 6 bases, and 11 bases lay between the germline ends. CDR1 is SGHTA, CDR2 FQGTGA, per germline. The CDR3 is made up of 13 amino acids. The CDR3 nucleotides read TGTGCCAGCAGCTTGGAGGACACAAATGGCTACACCTTC. Its protein product is CASSLEDTNGYTF.

This chain connects TRBV2 to TRBJ1-1; D gene uncertain. V gave up 4 bases and J gave up 6 bases, with 15 bases separating them. Germline V gene data show CDR1 as SNHLY and CDR2 as FYNNEI. The length of the CDR3 is 14 residues. In DNA, the CDR3 is TGTGCCAGCAGTGGCGGAGACAATGAACCTGAAGCTTTCTTT. It yields the protein CASSGGDNEPEAFF.

In this sample, this clone turned up once. CDR3 nucleotide sequence: TGTGCCAGCAGCCAAGTCCTCAACAGGGAGACCCAGTACTTC. Translating it yields CASSQVLNRETQYF. The chain employs TRBV4-2 and TRBJ2-5, with a possible D match to TRBD1 (5 bases). V was pared by 1 base and J by 5 bases, with 11 bases between. This CDR3 contains 14 residues. Per the germline V gene, CDR1 is LGHNA and CDR2 is YNFKEQ.

The chain couples TRBV6-1 to TRBJ1-1; D gene ambiguous. This CDR3 has 16 residues. CDR1 and CDR2 (germline): MNHNS, SASEGT. V was pared by 1 base and J by 11 bases, with 23 bases between. The CDR3 DNA reads TGTGCCAGCAGTGAAGGGTTTATTTTGGGAAAGGGTGAGGCTTTCTTT. Residues: CASSEGFILGKGEAFF.

For this clone: A read error may account for a junction end that differs from germline. Other DNA sequences in the sample encode the same CDR3. This sequence joins TRBV5-1 and TRBJ2-3, with D unclear. The CDR3 sequence is 12 residues long. CDR1 and CDR2 from the germline V gene are SGHRS and YFSETQ. CDR3 region: CASSSWDNTQYF. Written as DNA, the CDR3 is TGTGCCAGCAGCTCGTGGGATAATACGCAGTATTTT.

This chain links TRBV11-2 with TRBJ2-1, with 9 bases identical to TRBD2. Germline CDR1 SGHAT, CDR2 FQNNGV. This CDR3 comprises 13 residues. Trimming removed 3 bases from V and 8 bases from J; junction bases left unmatched: 2. The CDR3 nucleotides read TGTGCCAGCAGCTTGAGCGGGGGGCATGAGCAGTTCTTC. Translated: CASSLSGGHEQFF.

The chain couples TRBV7-9 to TRBJ2-2, with D perhaps TRBD1 (6 bases). V dropped 6 bases and J dropped 2 bases, with 13 bases sitting between them. Looked up from germline, CDR1 is SEHNR and CDR2 is FQNEAQ (reference sequence). The length of the CDR3 is 15 residues. CDR3 loop: CASSLTGINTGELFF. The CDR3 nucleotides are TGTGCCAGCAGTTTAACAGGGATCAACACCGGGGAGCTGTTTTTT.